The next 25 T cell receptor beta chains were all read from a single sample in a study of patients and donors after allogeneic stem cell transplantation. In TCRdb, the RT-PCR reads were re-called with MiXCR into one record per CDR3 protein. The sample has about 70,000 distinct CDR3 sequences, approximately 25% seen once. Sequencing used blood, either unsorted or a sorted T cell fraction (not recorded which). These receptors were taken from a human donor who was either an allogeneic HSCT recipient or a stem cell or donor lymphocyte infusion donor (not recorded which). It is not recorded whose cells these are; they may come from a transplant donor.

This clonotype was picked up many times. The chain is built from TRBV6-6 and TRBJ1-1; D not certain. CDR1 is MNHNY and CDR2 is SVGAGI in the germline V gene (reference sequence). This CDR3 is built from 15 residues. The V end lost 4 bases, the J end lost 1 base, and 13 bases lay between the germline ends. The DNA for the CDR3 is TGTGCCAGCAGTTTCCTCGGACGTACGAACACTGAAGCTTTCTTT. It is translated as CASSFLGRTNTEAFF.

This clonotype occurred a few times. The CDR3 loop reads CSAIPVGANGPQHF. In DNA, the CDR3 is TGCAGTGCAATTCCCGTCGGCGCCAACGGGCCCCAGCATTTT. The chain employs TRBV20-1 and TRBJ1-5; no firm D call. Trimming took off 6 bases at V and 9 bases at J, with 21 bases between the two ends. There are 14 residues in the CDR3. Germline V lookup: CDR1 DFQATT, CDR2 SNEGSKA (reference sequence).

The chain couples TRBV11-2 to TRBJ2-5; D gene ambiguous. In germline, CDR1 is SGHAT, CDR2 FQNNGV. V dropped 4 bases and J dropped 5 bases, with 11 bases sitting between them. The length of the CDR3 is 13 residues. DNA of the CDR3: TGTGCCAGCAGCTCCAGGATGACCGAGACCCAGTACTTC. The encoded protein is CASSSRMTETQYF. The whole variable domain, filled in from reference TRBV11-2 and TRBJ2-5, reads EAGVAQSPRYKIIEKRQSVAFWCNPISGHATLYWYQQILGQGPKLLIQFQNNGVVDDSQLPKDRFSAERLKGVDSTLKIQPAKLEDSAVYLCASSSRMTETQYFGPGTRLLVL.

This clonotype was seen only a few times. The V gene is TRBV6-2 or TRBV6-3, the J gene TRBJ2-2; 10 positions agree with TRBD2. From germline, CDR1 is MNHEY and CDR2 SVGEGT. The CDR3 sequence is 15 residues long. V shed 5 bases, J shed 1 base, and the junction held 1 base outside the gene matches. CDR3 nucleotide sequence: TGTGCCAGCAGTCGACTAGCGGGGAACACCGGGGAGCTGTTTTTT. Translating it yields CASSRLAGNTGELFF.

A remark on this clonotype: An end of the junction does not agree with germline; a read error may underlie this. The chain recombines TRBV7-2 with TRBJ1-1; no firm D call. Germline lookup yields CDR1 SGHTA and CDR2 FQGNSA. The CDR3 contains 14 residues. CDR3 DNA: TGTGCCAGCAGCTTAGCATTCTGGAACGCTGAAGCTTTCTTT. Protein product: CASSLAFWNAEAFF.

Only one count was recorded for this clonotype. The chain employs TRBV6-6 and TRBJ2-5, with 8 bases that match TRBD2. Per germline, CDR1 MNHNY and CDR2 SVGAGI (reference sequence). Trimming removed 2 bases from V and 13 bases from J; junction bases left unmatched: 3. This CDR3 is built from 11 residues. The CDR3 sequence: CASSYGGLGYF. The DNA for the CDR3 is TGTGCCAGCAGTTACGGGGGACTAGGGTACTTC.

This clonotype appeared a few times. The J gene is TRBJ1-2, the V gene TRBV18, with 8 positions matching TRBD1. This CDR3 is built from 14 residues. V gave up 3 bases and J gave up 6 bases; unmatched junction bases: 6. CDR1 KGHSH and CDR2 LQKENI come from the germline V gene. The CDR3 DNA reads TGTGCCAGCTCACCGCAGGGACAGGTGGATGGCTACACCTTC. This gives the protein CASSPQGQVDGYTF.

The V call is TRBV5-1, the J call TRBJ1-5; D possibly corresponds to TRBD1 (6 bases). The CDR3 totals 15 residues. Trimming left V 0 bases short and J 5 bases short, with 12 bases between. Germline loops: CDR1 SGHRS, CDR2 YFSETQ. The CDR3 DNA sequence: TGCGCCAGCAGCTTGGAGGGGGTTACCCATCAGCCCCAGCATTTT. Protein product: CASSLEGVTHQPQHF.

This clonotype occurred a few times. CDR3 DNA: TGTGCCAGCAGTGAATTTCACAGGGAAGGCTACACCTTC. The encoded protein is CASSEFHREGYTF. The V call is TRBV25-1, the J call TRBJ1-2, with a tentative D call TRBD1 (6 bases). V was cut by 1 base and J by 8 bases, with 11 bases left in between. The germline V gene has CDR1 MGHDK and CDR2 SYGVNS. The CDR3 spans 13 residues.

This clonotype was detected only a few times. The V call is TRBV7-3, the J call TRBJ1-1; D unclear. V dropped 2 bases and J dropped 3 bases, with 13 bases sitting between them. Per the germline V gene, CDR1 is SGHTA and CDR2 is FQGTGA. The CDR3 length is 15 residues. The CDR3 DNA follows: TGTGCCAGCAGCTTACGGGCGGTGAGGGACACTGAAGCTTTCTTT. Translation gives CASSLRAVRDTEAFF. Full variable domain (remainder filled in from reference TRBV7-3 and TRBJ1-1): GAGVSQTPSNKVTEKGKYVELRCDPISGHTALYWYRQSLGQGPEFLIYFQGTGAADDSGLPNDRFFAVRPEGSVSTLKIQRTERGDSAVYLCASSLRAVRDTEAFFGQGTRLTVV.

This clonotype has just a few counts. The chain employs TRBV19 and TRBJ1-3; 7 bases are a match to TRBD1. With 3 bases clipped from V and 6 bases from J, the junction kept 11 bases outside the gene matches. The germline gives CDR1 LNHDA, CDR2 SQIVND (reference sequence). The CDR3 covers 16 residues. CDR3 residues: CASSILSWTGVNTIYF. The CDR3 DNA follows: TGTGCCAGTAGTATCCTCTCTTGGACAGGCGTAAACACCATATATTTT.

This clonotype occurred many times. CDR3 protein: CASSSEIPNYGYTF. The CDR3 nucleotides read TGCGCCAGCAGCTCTGAGATTCCTAACTATGGCTACACCTTC. The chain joins TRBV5-1 to TRBJ1-2, with D hard to call. V was cut by 3 bases and J by 0 bases, with 9 bases left in between. The length of the CDR3 is 14 residues. Looked up from germline, CDR1 is SGHRS and CDR2 is YFSETQ.

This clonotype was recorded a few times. The CDR3: CAIYLMRGDPAFF. The CDR3 DNA reads TGTGCCATATATTTGATGAGGGGTGACCCTGCTTTCTTT. The rearrangement joins TRBV7-2 to TRBJ1-1; a possible D gene is TRBD1 (5 bases). Between the trimmed V and J ends, which lost 10 bases and 11 bases, there was a span of 23 bases. This CDR3 is built from 13 residues. CDR1 and CDR2 from the germline V gene are SGHTA and FQGNSA.

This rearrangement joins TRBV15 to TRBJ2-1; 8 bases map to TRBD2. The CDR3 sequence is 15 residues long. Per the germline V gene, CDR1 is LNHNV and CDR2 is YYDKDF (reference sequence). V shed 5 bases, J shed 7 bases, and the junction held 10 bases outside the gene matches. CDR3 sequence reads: CATSPGRVGFNEQFF. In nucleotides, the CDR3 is TGTGCCACCAGCCCCGGGAGGGTGGGTTTTAATGAGCAGTTCTTC.

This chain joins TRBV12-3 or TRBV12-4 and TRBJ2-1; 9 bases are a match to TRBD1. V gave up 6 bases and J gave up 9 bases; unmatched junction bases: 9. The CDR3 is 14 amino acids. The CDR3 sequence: CASSRREQGAEQFF. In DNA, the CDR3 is TGTGCCAGCAGCCGCAGAGAACAGGGGGCTGAGCAGTTCTTC.

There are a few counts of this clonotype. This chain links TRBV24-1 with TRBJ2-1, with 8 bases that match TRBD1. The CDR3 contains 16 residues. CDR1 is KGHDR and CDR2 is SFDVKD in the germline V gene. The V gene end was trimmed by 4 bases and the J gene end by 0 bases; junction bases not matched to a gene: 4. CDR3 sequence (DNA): TGTGCCACCAGTGACGCCACAGGGGGCTCCTACAATGAGCAGTTCTTC. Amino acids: CATSDATGGSYNEQFF.

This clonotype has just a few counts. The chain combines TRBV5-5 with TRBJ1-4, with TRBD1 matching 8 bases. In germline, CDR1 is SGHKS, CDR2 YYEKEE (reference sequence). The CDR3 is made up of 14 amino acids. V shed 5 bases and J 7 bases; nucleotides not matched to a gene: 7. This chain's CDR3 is CASRNTGGTEKLFF. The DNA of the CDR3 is TGTGCCAGCAGGAATACAGGGGGGACTGAAAAACTGTTTTTT.

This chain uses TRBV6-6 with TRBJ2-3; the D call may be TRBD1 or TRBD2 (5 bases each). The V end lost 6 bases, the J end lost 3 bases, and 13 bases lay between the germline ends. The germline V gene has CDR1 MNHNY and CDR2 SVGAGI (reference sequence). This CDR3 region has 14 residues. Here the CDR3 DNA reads TGTGCCAGCAGCCCGCCCGGGGCGACAGATACGCAGTATTTT. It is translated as CASSPPGATDTQYF.

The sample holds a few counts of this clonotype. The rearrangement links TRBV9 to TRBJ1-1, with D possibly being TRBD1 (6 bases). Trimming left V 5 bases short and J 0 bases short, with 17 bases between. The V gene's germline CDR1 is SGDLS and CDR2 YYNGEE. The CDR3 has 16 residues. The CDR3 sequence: CASRKGESPMNTEAFF. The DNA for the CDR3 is TGTGCCAGCAGAAAGGGGGAGAGCCCTATGAACACTGAAGCTTTCTTT.

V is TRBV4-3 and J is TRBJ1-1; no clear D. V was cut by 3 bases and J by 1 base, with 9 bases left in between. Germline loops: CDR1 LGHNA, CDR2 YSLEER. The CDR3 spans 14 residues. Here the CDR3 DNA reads TGCGCCAGCAGCCACCGCGGACGGAACACTGAAGCTTTCTTT. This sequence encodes CASSHRGRNTEAFF.

This CDR3 reads CASSLVGQGYGYTF. CDR3 coding DNA: TGTGCCAGCAGCTTAGTAGGACAGGGCTATGGCTACACCTTC. V usage is TRBV7-2 and J usage is TRBJ1-2, with TRBD1 matching over 8 bases. The V and J ends lost 1 base and 4 bases, in that order; junction bases with no gene match: 2. The CDR3 has 14 amino acids. Per germline, CDR1 SGHTA and CDR2 FQGNSA.

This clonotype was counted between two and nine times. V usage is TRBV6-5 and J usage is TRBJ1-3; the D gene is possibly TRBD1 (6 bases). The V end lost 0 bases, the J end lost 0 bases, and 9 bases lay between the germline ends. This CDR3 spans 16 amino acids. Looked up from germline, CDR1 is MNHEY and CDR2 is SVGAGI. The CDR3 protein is CASSYSGGTSGNTIYF. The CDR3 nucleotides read TGTGCCAGCAGTTACTCTGGGGGCACCTCTGGAAACACCATATATTTT.

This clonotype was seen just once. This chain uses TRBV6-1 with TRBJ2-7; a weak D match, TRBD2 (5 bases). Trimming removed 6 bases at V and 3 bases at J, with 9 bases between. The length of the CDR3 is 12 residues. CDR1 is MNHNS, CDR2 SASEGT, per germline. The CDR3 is CASRTGNYEQYF. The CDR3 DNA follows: TGTGCCAGCAGGACCGGGAACTACGAGCAGTACTTC.

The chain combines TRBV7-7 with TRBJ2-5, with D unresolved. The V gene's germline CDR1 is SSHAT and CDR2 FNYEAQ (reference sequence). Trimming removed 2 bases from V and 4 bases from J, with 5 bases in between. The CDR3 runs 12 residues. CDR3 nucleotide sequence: TGTGCCAGCAGCTTAAATCGAGAGACCCAGTACTTC. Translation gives CASSLNRETQYF.

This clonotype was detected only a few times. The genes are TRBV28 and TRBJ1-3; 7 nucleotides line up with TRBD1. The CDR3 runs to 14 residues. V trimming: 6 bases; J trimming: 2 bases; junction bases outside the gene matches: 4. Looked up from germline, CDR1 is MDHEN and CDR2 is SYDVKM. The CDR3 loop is CASRAGQPGNTIYF. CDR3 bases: TGTGCCAGCAGAGCGGGACAGCCTGGAAACACCATATATTTT.